A selection of T cell receptor beta chains follows, all from one sample in a study of T cell changes during pregnancy in multiple sclerosis. Repertoires were generated with immunoSEQ multiplex PCR, while TCRdb's copy carries only in-frame clones and drops some. The data contain about 75,000 clones, approximately 95% of them singletons. This sample comprised CD4+ T cells from peripheral blood mononuclear cells, obtained after pregnancy. The source of these receptors is a female donor with multiple sclerosis, enrolled in a pregnancy study. Both conserved end residues are part of each CDR3. The order of the fields is D gene, clone size, J gene, V gene, CDR3 DNA, CDR3 protein. A D gene is named only where the DNA matches it firmly. The listing skips clone size in some rows; elsewhere it reads once, few, many or a size class.

NA NA TRBJ2-4 TRBV28 TGTGCCAGCAGGTCCCTTGGCAACCGACAGTACTTC CASRSLGNRQYF
TRBD2 NA TRBJ2-1 TRBV28 TGTGCCAGCAGGAAGCGGGTCGGGAGGTACAATGAGCAGTTCTTC CASRKRVGRYNEQFF
TRBD2 NA TRBJ2-1 TRBV28 TGTGCCAGCAGTGGTCGACTAGCAATTTACAATGAGCAGTTCTTC CASSGRLAIYNEQFF
NA NA TRBJ2-5 TRBV10-3 TGTGCCTCTGAGGCAGGGGGGCAAGAGACCCAGTACTTC CASEAGGQETQYF
TRBD2 once TRBJ2-1 TRBV6-5 TGTGCCAGCAGTCGAAGGACTAGCGGCTACAATGAGCAGTTCTTC CASSRRTSGYNEQFF
NA NA TRBJ2-5 TRBV19 TGTGCCAGTAGTATGGACAGCCTGGGAGAGACCCAGTACTTC CASSMDSLGETQYF
TRBD1 NA TRBJ2-2 TRBV5-1 TGCGCCAGCAGTTATGGCGGGACAGGGGGAAACACCGGGGAGCTGTTTTTT CASSYGGTGGNTGELFF
TRBD1 NA TRBJ1-2 TRBV28 TGTGCCAGCAGTTTTAGAGGGACAGGGCCTGGCTACACCTTC CASSFRGTGPGYTF
TRBD2 NA TRBJ2-3 TRBV11-2 TGTGCCAGCAGCTTAGTTCCGGGAGGGCCTACAGATACGCAGTATTTT CASSLVPGGPTDTQYF
NA once TRBJ1-2 TRBV4-1 TGCGCCAGCAGCCACCCCTCCCGGGGGGGGGATGGCTACACCTTC CASSHPSRGGDGYTF
NA NA TRBJ2-7 TRBV7-9 TGTGCCAGCAGCTTCGGTTTTTACGAGCAGTACTTC CASSFGFYEQYF
NA few TRBJ1-5 TRBV28 NA CASSTSTLSNQPQHF
TRBD2 NA TRBJ2-7 TRBV6-1 TGTGCCAGCAGTGGGACCGGGACTAGCGCTCACTACGAGCAGTACTTC CASSGTGTSAHYEQYF
NA NA TRBJ2-4 TRBV11-2 TGTGCCAGCAGCTTTGGCCCCCTGAAAAACATTCAGTACTTC CASSFGPLKNIQYF
TRBD2 NA TRBJ2-1 TRBV7-9 TGTGCCAGCAGCCCCGGGACTAGCGGTCTATTATACAATGAGCAGTTCTTC CASSPGTSGLLYNEQFF
NA NA TRBJ2-7 TRBV29-1 TGCAGCGTAGCGAGGCGTTTAGGCTACGAGCAGTACTTC CSVARRLGYEQYF
TRBD1 NA TRBJ1-6 TRBV4-1 TGCGCCAGCAGCCAATACAGGGGGTCGGATTCACCCCTCCACTTT CASSQYRGSDSPLHF
TRBD2 once TRBJ2-1 TRBV6-4 TGTGCCAGCAGTCCAGCGGGGTGGTCATACAATGAGCAGTTCTTC CASSPAGWSYNEQFF
NA NA TRBJ1-5 TRBV5-6 TGTGCCAGCAGCTTTTCCCAAAATCAGCCCCAGCATTTT CASSFSQNQPQHF
TRBD1 NA TRBJ1-4 TRBV2 TGTGCCAGCAGAGCTCCCGGGACAGGGTATGAAAAACTGTTTTTT CASRAPGTGYEKLFF
NA NA TRBJ2-2 TRBV9 TGTGCCAGCAGCCAACAGCCCCTTGGGGAGTATGTCACCGGGGAGCTGTTTTTT CASSQQPLGEYVTGELFF
NA NA TRBJ2-3 TRBV5-1 TGCGCCAGCAGCTTGGAAGTCGGAGGGGACCAAAATACGCAGTATTTT CASSLEVGGDQNTQYF
NA NA TRBJ2-2 TRBV5-1 TGCGCCAGCAGGTCGGCGGGGCACACCGGGGAGCTGTTTTTT CASRSAGHTGELFF
TRBD1 NA TRBJ2-7 TRBV27 TGTGCCAGCAGCCGGGACAGGGCCTCTCATGGGGGGCACTACGAGCAGTACTTC CASSRDRASHGGHYEQYF
NA once TRBJ2-3 TRBV6-1 TGTGCCAGCAGTGAGGGTAGCGGAACAGATACGCAGTATTTT CASSEGSGTDTQYF
NA NA TRBJ1-5 TRBV28 TGTGCCAGCAGATACGGGACTCCCGGGGTCCAGCCCCAGCATTTT CASRYGTPGVQPQHF
TRBD1 NA TRBJ2-6 TRBV19 TGTGCCAGTAGTATAGGGGCAGGGGGCAGTGGGGCCAACGTCCTGACTTTC CASSIGAGGSGANVLTF
TRBD2 NA TRBJ2-3 TRBV9 TGTGCCAGCAGCGTGCGGGAGGGGACAGATACGCAGTATTTT CASSVREGTDTQYF
TRBD1 NA TRBJ1-5 TRBV15 TGTGCCACCAGACCGGGACAGGGTTTTTTTCAGCCCCAGCATTTT CATRPGQGFFQPQHF